The 8 T cell receptor beta chains listed next were all sequenced from one sample in a study of blood T cell repertoires in COVID-19. Method: immunoSEQ multiplex PCR; TCRdb's copy keeps in-frame clones and lacks some. The repertoire holds about 92,000 clones, with roughly 85% as singletons. The specimen was peripheral blood. These receptors came from an elderly man with acute or convalescent COVID-19.

V and J are TRBV2 and TRBJ2-1; D gene uncertain. Germline V gene lookup returns CDR1 SNHLY and CDR2 FYNNEI. Trimming removed 5 bases from V and 1 base from J, with 9 bases in between. This CDR3 has 14 residues. DNA for the CDR3: TGTGCCAGCAGTCGGGTTGGGTCCTACAATGAGCAGTTCTTC. This gives the protein CASSRVGSYNEQFF.

The rearrangement uses TRBV7-3 and TRBJ2-2; TRBD2 is a possible D gene (6 bases). V lost 7 bases and J 0 bases, leaving 12 bases between the germline ends. Germline CDR1 is SGHTA and CDR2 is FQGTGA. The CDR3 loop spans 15 amino acids. CDR3 in amino acids: CASTTERANTGELFF. The CDR3 DNA reads TGTGCCAGCACCACTGAGCGGGCGAACACCGGGGAGCTGTTTTTT.

V usage is TRBV9 and J usage is TRBJ1-2; no clear D. CDR1 is SGDLS and CDR2 is YYNGEE in the germline V gene. The germline V and J ends were trimmed by 4 bases and 8 bases, with 12 bases remaining between them. The CDR3 is 12 amino acids. In DNA, the CDR3 is TGTGCCAGCAGCCCCCAGGAGGTGGGCTACACCTTC. Translated: CASSPQEVGYTF.

The rearrangement links TRBV3-1 (or the pseudogene TRBV3-2) to TRBJ2-2; maybe TRBD2 (5 bases). The CDR3 covers 15 residues. V was pared by 4 bases and J by 5 bases, with 14 bases between. CDR1 LGHDT and CDR2 YNNKEL come from the germline V gene (reference sequence). The DNA of the CDR3 is TGTGCCAGCAGCCGCCGGACGGGAACGACCGGGGAGCTGTTTTTT. Its translation is CASSRRTGTTGELFF.

The V and J genes are TRBV27 and TRBJ2-7, with D maybe TRBD2 (5 bases). The V and J ends lost 1 base and 3 bases respectively, with 10 bases between them. Germline V gives CDR1 MNHEY, CDR2 SMNVEV (reference sequence). There are 14 residues in the CDR3. CDR3 nucleotides: TGTGCCAGCAGTTTATTGGGCGAGGGCTACGAGCAGTACTTC. This encodes CASSLLGEGYEQYF.

V gene TRBV6-2 or TRBV6-3 combines with J gene TRBJ1-5; possibly TRBD1 for D (5 bases). V gave up 2 bases and J gave up 0 bases, with 8 bases separating them. In germline, CDR1 is MNHEY, CDR2 SVGEGT. The CDR3 is 15 amino acids. The CDR3 sequence is CASSYGGISNQPQHF. Written as DNA, the CDR3 is TGTGCCAGCAGTTACGGGGGGATTAGCAATCAGCCCCAGCATTTT.

The rearrangement uses TRBV6-5 and TRBJ1-2; 10 bases line up with TRBD1. V trimming: 5 bases; J trimming: 4 bases; junction bases outside the gene matches: 7. Germline loops: CDR1 MNHEY, CDR2 SVGAGI. This CDR3 contains 15 residues. The CDR3 DNA sequence: TGTGCCAGCAGTCCCCGACAGGGGGCAATCTATGGCTACACCTTC. Residues: CASSPRQGAIYGYTF.

The genes are TRBV7-9 and TRBJ1-4; TRBD1 aligns across 7 bases. V was clipped by 6 bases and J by 4 bases; unmatched bases: 11. The CDR3 is made up of 16 amino acids. Germline assignment: CDR1 SEHNR and CDR2 FQNEAQ (reference sequence). The CDR3 DNA reads TGTGCCAGCAGTTCCGGGACAGAGGGGCGTAATGAAAAACTGTTTTTT. Its protein product is CASSSGTEGRNEKLFF.